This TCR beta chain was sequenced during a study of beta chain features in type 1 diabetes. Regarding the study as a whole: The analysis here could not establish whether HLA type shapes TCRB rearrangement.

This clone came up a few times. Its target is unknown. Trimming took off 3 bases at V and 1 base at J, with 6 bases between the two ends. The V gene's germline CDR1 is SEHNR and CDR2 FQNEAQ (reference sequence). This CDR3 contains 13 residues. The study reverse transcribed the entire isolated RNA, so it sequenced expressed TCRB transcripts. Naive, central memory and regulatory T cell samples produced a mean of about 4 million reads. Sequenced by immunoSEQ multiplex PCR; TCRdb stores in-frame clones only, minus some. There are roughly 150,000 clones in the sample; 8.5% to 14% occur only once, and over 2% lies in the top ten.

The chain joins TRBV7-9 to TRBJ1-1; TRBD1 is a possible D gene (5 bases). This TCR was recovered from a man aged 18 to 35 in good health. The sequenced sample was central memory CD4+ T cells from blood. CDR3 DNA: TGTGCCAGCAGCTTGACAGCGAACACTGAAGCTTTCTTT. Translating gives CASSLTANTEAFF. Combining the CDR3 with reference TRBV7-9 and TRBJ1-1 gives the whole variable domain DTGVSQNPRHKITKRGQNVTFRCDPISEHNRLYWYRQTLGQGPEFLTYFQNEAQLEKSRLLSDRFSAERPKGSFSTLEIQRTEQGDSAMYLCASSLTANTEAFFGQGTRLTVV.